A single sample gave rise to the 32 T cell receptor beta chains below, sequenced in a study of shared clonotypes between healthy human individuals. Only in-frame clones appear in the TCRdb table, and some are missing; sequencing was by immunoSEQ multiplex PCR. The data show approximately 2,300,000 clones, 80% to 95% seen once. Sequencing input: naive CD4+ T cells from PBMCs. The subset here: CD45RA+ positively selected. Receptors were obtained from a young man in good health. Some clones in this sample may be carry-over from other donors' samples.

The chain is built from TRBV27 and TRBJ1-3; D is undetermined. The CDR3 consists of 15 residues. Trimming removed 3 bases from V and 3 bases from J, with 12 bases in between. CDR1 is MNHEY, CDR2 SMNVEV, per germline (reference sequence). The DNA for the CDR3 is TGTGCCAGCAGTTTGAAGGGCGCGGGTGGAAACACCATATATTTT. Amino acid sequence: CASSLKGAGGNTIYF.

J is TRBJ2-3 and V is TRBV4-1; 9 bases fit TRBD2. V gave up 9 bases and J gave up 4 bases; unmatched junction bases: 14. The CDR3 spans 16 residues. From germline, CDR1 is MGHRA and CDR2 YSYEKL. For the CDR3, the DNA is TGCGCCAGGGGAAAGCGGGAGGACCGATTGGCAGATACGCAGTATTTT. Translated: CARGKREDRLADTQYF.

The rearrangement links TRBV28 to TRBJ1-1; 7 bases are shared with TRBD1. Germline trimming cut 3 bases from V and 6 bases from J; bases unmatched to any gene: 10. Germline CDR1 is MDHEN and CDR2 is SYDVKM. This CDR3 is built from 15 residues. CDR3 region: CASSFLTGYGAEAFF. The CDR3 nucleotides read TGTGCCAGCAGTTTCCTGACAGGGTACGGGGCTGAAGCTTTCTTT.

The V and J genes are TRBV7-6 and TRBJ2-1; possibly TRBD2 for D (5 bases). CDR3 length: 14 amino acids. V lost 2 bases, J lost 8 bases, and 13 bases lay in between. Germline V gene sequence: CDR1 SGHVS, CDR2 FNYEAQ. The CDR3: CASSLLTGGDEQFF. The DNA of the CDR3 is TGTGCCAGCAGCTTATTGACCGGAGGAGATGAGCAGTTCTTC.

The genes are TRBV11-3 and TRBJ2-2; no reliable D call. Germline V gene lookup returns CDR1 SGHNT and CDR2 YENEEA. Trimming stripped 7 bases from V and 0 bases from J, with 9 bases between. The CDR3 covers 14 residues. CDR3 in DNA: TGTGCCAGCACCAAAGATCCGAACACCGGGGAGCTGTTTTTT. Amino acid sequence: CASTKDPNTGELFF.

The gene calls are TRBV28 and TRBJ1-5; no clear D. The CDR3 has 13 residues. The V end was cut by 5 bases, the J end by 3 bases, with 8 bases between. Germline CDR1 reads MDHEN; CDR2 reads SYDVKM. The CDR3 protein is CASSNFLNQPQHF. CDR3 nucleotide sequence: TGTGCCAGCAGTAACTTCCTCAATCAGCCCCAGCATTTT.

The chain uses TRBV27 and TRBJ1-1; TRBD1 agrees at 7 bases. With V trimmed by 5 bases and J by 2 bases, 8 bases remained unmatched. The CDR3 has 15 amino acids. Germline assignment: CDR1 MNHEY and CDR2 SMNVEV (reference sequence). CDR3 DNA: TGTGCCAGCAGTACCAAGACAGGGAGTAACACTGAAGCTTTCTTT. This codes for CASSTKTGSNTEAFF.

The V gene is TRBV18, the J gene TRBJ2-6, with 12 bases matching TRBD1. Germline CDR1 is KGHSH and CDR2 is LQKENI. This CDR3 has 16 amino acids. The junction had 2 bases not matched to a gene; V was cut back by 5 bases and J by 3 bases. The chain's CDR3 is CASSRDRGRGANVLTF. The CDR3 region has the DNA TGTGCCAGCTCAAGGGACAGGGGGCGTGGGGCCAACGTCCTGACTTTC.

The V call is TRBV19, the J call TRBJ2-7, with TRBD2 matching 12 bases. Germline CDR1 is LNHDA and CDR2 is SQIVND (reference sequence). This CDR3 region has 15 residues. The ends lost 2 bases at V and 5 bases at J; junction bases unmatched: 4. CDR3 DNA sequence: TGTGCCAGTAGTATATGGACTAGCGGGATTGACGAGCAGTACTTC. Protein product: CASSIWTSGIDEQYF.

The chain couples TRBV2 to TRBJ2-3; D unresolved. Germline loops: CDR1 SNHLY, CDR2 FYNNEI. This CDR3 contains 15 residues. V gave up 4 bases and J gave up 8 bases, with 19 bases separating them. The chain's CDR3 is CASSAQDVRIGTQYF. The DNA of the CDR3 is TGTGCCAGCAGTGCGCAGGACGTGAGGATCGGTACGCAGTATTTT. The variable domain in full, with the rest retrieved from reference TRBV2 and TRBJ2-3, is EPEVTQTPSHQVTQMGQEVILRCVPISNHLYFYWYRQILGQKVEFLVSFYNNEISEKSEIFDDQFSVERPDGSNFTLKIRSTKLEDSAMYFCASSAQDVRIGTQYFGPGTRLTVL.

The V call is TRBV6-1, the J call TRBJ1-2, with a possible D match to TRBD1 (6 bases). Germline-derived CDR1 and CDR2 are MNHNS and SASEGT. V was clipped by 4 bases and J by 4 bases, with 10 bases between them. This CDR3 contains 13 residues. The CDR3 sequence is CASSVGGLYGYTF. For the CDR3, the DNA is TGTGCCAGCAGTGTAGGGGGTCTCTATGGCTACACCTTC.

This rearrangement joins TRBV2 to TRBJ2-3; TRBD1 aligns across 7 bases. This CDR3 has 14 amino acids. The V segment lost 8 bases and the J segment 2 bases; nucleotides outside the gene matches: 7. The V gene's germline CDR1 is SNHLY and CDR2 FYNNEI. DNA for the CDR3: TGTGCCAGCGTCCGGGACAGTTCCACAGATACGCAGTATTTT. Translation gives CASVRDSSTDTQYF.

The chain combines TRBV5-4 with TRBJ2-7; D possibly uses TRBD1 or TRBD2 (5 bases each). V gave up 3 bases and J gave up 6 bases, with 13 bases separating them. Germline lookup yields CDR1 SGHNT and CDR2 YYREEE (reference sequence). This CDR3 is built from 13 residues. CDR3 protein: CASSWGHSGEQYF. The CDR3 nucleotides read TGTGCCAGCAGCTGGGGCCACAGCGGCGAGCAGTACTTC.

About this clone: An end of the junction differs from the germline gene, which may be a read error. The CDR3 is CASSLPGSGLIF. CDR3 DNA: TGTGCCAGCAGTTTACCGGGCTCCGGATTGATCTTC. V usage is TRBV28 and J usage is TRBJ1-2, with no clear D. This CDR3 has 12 residues. Germline V CDR1 and CDR2: MDHEN, SYDVKM.

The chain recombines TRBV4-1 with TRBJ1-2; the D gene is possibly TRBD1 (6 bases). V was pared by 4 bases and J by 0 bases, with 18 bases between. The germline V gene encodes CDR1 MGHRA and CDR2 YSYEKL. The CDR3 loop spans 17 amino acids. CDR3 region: CASSLMAGATPNYGYTF. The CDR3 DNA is TGCGCCAGCAGCCTGATGGCAGGGGCGACACCTAACTATGGCTACACCTTC.

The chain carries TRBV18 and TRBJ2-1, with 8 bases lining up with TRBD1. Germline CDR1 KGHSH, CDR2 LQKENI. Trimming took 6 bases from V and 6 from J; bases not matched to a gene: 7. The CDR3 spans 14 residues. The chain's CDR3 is CASSQGQELNEQFF. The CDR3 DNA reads TGTGCCAGCTCGCAGGGACAGGAACTCAATGAGCAGTTCTTC.

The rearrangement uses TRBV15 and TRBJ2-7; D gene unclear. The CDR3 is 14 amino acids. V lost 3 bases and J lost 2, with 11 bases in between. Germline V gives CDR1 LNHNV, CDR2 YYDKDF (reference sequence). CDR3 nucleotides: TGTGCCACCAGCAGGACACTTGCAGCCTACGAGCAGTACTTC. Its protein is CATSRTLAAYEQYF.

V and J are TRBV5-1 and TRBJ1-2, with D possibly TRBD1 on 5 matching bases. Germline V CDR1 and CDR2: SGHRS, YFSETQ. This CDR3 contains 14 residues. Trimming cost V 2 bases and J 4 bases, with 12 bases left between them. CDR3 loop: CASSFAGLGYGYTF. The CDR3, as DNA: TGCGCCAGCAGCTTTGCGGGGCTTGGCTATGGCTACACCTTC. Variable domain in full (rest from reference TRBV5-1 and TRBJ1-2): KAGVTQTPRYLIKTRGQQVTLSCSPISGHRSVSWYQQTPGQGLQFLFEYFSETQRNKGNFPGRFSGRQFSNSRSEMNVSTLELGDSALYLCASSFAGLGYGYTFGSGTRLTVV.

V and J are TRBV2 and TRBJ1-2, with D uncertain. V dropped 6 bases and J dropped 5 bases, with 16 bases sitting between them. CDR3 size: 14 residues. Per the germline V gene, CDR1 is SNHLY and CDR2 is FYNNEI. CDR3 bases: TGTGCCAGCAGCGAACCGGTTAGCCTATATGGCTACACCTTC. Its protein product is CASSEPVSLYGYTF.

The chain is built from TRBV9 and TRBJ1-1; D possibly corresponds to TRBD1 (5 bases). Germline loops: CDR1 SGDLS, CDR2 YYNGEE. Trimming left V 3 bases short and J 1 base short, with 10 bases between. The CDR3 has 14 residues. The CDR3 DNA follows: TGTGCCAGCAGCGCCCGAGGGGAGAACACTGAAGCTTTCTTT. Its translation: CASSARGENTEAFF.

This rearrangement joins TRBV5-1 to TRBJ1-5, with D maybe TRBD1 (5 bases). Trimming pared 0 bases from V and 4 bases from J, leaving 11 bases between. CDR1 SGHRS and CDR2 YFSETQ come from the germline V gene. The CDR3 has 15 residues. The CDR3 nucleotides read TGCGCCAGCAGCTTGGATAGCCAGGGAAATCAGCCCCAGCATTTT. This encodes CASSLDSQGNQPQHF.

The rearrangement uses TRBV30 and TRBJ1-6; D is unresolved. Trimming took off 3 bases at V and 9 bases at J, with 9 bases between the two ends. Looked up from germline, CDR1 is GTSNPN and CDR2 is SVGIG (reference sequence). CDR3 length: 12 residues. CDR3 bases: TGTGCCTGGAGCGGTGTAGGTTCACCCCTCCACTTT. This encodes CAWSGVGSPLHF.

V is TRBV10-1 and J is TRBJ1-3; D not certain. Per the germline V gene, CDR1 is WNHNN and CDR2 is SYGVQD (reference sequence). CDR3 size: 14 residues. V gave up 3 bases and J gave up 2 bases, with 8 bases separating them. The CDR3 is CASSDRVAGNTIYF. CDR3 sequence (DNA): TGCGCCAGCAGTGATAGGGTTGCTGGAAACACCATATATTTT.

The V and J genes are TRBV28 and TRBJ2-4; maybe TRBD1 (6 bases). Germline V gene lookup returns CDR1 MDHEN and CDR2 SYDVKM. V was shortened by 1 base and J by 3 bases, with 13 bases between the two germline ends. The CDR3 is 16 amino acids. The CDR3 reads CASSLSRDNSKNIQYF. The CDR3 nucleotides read TGTGCCAGCAGTTTATCCCGGGACAATAGCAAAAACATTCAGTACTTC. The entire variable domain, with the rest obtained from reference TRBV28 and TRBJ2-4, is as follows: DVKVTQSSRYLVKRTGEKVFLECVQDMDHENMFWYRQDPGLGLRLIYFSYDVKMKEKGDIPEGYSVSREKKERFSLILESASTNQTSMYLCASSLSRDNSKNIQYFGAGTRLSVL.

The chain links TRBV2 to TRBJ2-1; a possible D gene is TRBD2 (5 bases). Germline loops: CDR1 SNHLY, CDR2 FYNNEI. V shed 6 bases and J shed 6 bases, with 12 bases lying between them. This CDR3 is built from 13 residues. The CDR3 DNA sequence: TGTGCCAGCAGCGGACTGGGATCCAATGAGCAGTTCTTC. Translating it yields CASSGLGSNEQFF. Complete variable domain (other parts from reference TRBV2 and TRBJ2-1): EPEVTQTPSHQVTQMGQEVILRCVPISNHLYFYWYRQILGQKVEFLVSFYNNEISEKSEIFDDQFSVERPDGSNFTLKIRSTKLEDSAMYFCASSGLGSNEQFFGPGTRLTVL.

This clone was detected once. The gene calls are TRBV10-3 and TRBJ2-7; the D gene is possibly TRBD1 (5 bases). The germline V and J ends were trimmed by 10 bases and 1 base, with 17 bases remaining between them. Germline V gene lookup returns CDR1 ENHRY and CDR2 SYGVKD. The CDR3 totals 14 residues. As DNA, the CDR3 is TGTGCCACCAAGAACCAACAGGCGTCCTACGAGCAGTACTTC. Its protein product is CATKNQQASYEQYF.

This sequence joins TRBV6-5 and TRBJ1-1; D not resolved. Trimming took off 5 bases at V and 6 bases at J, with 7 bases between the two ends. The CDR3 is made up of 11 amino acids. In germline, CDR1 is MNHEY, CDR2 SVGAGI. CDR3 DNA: TGTGCCAGCAGTGTTTTCTCTGAAGCTTTCTTT. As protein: CASSVFSEAFF.

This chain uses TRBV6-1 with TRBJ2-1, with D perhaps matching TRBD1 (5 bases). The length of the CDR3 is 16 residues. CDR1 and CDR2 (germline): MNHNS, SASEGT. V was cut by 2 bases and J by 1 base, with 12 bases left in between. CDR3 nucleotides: TGTGCCAGCAGTGAACGTAGGGGCCAATCCTACAATGAGCAGTTCTTC. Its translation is CASSERRGQSYNEQFF.

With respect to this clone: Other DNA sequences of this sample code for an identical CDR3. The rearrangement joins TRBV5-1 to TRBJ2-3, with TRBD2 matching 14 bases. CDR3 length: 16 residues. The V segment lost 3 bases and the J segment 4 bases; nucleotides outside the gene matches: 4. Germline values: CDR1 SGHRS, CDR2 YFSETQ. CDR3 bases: TGCGCCAGCAGCTCTGGACTAGCGGGAGGCGCAGATACGCAGTATTTT. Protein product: CASSSGLAGGADTQYF.

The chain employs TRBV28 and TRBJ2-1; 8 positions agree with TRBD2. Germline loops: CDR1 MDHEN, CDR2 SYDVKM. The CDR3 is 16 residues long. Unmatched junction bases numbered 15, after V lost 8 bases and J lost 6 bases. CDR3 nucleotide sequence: TGTGCCAGCGTTTGGTTCCGGGAGGGTGGGCTCAATGAGCAGTTCTTC. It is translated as CASVWFREGGLNEQFF.

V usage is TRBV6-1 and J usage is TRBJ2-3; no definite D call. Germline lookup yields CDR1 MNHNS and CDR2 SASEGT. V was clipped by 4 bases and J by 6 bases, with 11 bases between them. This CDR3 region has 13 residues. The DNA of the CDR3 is TGTGCCAGCAGTGTCAACAAGATGGATACGCAGTATTTT. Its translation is CASSVNKMDTQYF.

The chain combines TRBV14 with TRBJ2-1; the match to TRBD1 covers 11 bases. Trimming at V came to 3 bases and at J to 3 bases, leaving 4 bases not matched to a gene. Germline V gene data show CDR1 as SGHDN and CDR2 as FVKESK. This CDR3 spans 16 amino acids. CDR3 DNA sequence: TGTGCCAGCAGCCAGGCCGGGACAGGGGGCTACAATGAGCAGTTCTTC. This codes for CASSQAGTGGYNEQFF.